This TCR beta chain was recovered during a study of blood T cells in healthy people across ages. Through a sample-barcoded 5' primer and a J-beta primer mix, a second PCR was run for roughly 6 to 12 cycles. TCRdb reprocessed the 5' RACE reads with MiXCR, giving one entry per CDR3 protein. The sample carries about 1,800,000 distinct CDR3 sequences, 28% recorded once. Germline assignment: CDR1 SNHLY and CDR2 FYNNEI. The V and J ends lost 2 bases and 3 bases respectively, with 11 bases between them. The CDR3 is 14 amino acids. Sample: blood. V is TRBV2 and J is TRBJ2-7; D call uncertain. The clonotype was recovered from a woman aged 30 to 39 in good health. The CDR3 reads CASSERRVDYEQYF. In nucleotides, the CDR3 is TGTGCCAGCAGTGAACGTAGGGTTGACTACGAGCAGTACTTC.